This TCR beta chain came from a study of cytomegalovirus exposure and HLA in healthy donors. In the PCR, 60 Vbeta and 13 Jbeta primers were used. Sequencing used immunoSEQ multiplex PCR; TCRdb keeps in-frame clones, though not all of them. The sample consists of over 70,000 clones, over 60% of them appearing once. CDR3 length: 15 amino acids. Looked up from germline, CDR1 is MNHEY and CDR2 is SMNVEV (reference sequence). V gave up 2 bases and J gave up 2 bases; unmatched junction bases: 4. The source is a woman aged 50 to 65 in good health and CMV-seropositive. V is TRBV27 and J is TRBJ2-7; 9 positions match TRBD2. Sequencing was performed on PBMCs. CDR3: CASSLVAGEAYEQYF. The CDR3 DNA reads TGTGCCAGCAGTTTAGTAGCGGGGGAGGCCTACGAGCAGTACTTC.